Detailed here is one TCR beta chain. A CD45RA-negative memory subset and a CD45RA+ naive subset were separated from the CD4+ cells. The data stem from a study of shared clonotypes between healthy human individuals. This table comes from immunoSEQ multiplex PCR, and its TCRdb copy is limited to in-frame clones, with some not included. This table holds 2 million to 2.5 million clones, over 90% found once. The clonotype originates from a young man in good health. Some clones in this sample may be carry-over from other donors' samples. Sequencing was done on a sample of naive CD4+ T cells from PBMCs. Regarding subset: CD45RA+ positively selected.

CDR3 in DNA: TGTGCCAGCGGTCGAACCTCGGGCGTTTACAATGAGCAGTTCTTC. It translates to CASGRTSGVYNEQFF. This sequence joins TRBV25-1 and TRBJ2-1; D is uncertain. Trimming removed 8 bases at V and 4 bases at J, with 18 bases between. Germline CDR1 reads MGHDK; CDR2 reads SYGVNS. This CDR3 is 15 amino acids long.